Below are 25 T cell receptor beta chains sequenced from a single sample in a study of T-cell reconstitution after alpha-beta-depleted transplantation in children. Unique molecular identifiers featured in how the TCRbeta library was prepared. TCRdb processed the PCR reads anew with MiXCR; each CDR3 protein has one entry. Of hundreds of thousands of distinct CDR3 sequences listed, over 10% are singletons. Material: PBMCs, mostly from graft donor cells, obtained 360 days after TCRalphabeta/CD19-depleted stem cell transplant. Receptor source: a male patient younger than 18 who had a stem cell transplant for acute myeloid leukemia, so the T cells may come from the graft donor.

This clonotype was observed a few times. This rearrangement joins TRBV10-3 to TRBJ2-1; 13 bases agree with TRBD2. Trimming cost V 8 bases and J 4 bases; bases outside gene matches: 5. Germline CDR1 ENHRY, CDR2 SYGVKD. The CDR3 totals 15 residues. The CDR3 region has the DNA TGTGCCATCGGAGCGACTAGCGGGGGGTACAATGAGCAGTTCTTC. The encoded protein is CAIGATSGGYNEQFF.

This clonotype was seen more than once but under ten times. V gene TRBV29-1 combines with J gene TRBJ2-5; D is unresolved. CDR1 is SQVTM, CDR2 ANQGSEA, per germline. The germline V and J ends were trimmed by 4 bases and 5 bases, with 8 bases remaining between them. The CDR3 is 11 amino acids. This CDR3 reads CSVVSLETQYF. CDR3 coding DNA: TGCAGCGTTGTTAGCTTGGAGACCCAGTACTTC.

The chain employs TRBV7-2 and TRBJ2-7; TRBD2 is a possible D gene (6 bases). With 4 bases removed from V and 0 bases from J, the gap between germline ends came to 10 bases. This CDR3 region has 14 residues. Germline loops: CDR1 SGHTA, CDR2 FQGNSA. CDR3 sequence (DNA): TGTGCCAGCAGCTCCGGGAGTGTCTCCTACGAGCAGTACTTC. Protein: CASSSGSVSYEQYF.

The rearrangement joins TRBV12-3 or TRBV12-4 to TRBJ1-5; 9 nucleotides match TRBD1. After removal of 6 bases from V and 0 bases from J, the junction contained 12 bases not matched to a gene. This CDR3 is built from 18 residues. The CDR3 region has the DNA TGTGCCAGCAGGTTTGTCGGGACAGGGATAAATAGCAATCAGCCCCAGCATTTT. Amino acid sequence: CASRFVGTGINSNQPQHF.

The rearrangement joins TRBV19 to TRBJ2-1; D is uncertain. The CDR3 length is 13 residues. CDR1 and CDR2 (germline): LNHDA, SQIVND (reference sequence). The V end was cut by 1 base, the J end by 4 bases, with 5 bases between. CDR3 sequence (DNA): TGTGCCAGTAGTATAGTAGGGTACAATGAGCAGTTCTTC. It specifies CASSIVGYNEQFF.

Only a few counts were recorded for this clonotype. The chain joins TRBV7-3 to TRBJ2-3; D is undetermined. V lost 0 bases to trimming and J lost 4 bases, with 14 bases between them. Germline V gene lookup returns CDR1 SGHTA and CDR2 FQGTGA. CDR3 length: 16 amino acids. The DNA for the CDR3 is TGTGCCAGCAGCTTAACCCCGTGGGTATCTGCAGATACGCAGTATTTT. It codes for CASSLTPWVSADTQYF. The complete variable domain, with remaining parts taken from reference TRBV7-3 and TRBJ2-3, reads GAGVSQTPSNKVTEKGKYVELRCDPISGHTALYWYRQSLGQGPEFLIYFQGTGAADDSGLPNDRFFAVRPEGSVSTLKIQRTERGDSAVYLCASSLTPWVSADTQYFGPGTRLTVL.

This chain links TRBV18 with TRBJ2-1; D gene uncertain. Looked up from germline, CDR1 is KGHSH and CDR2 is LQKENI. The CDR3 sequence is 13 residues long. Trimming took off 0 bases at V and 5 bases at J, with 5 bases between the two ends. CDR3 nucleotide sequence: TGTGCCAGCTCACCACCTTGGGACAATGAGCAGTTCTTC. This sequence encodes CASSPPWDNEQFF.

This chain links TRBV5-4 with TRBJ2-2; D ambiguous. The CDR3 runs to 12 residues. The germline CDR1 and CDR2 sequences are SGHNT and YYREEE (reference sequence). With 4 bases removed from V and 7 bases from J, the gap between germline ends came to 8 bases. CDR3 protein: CASSTAGGELFF. The CDR3 DNA reads as TGTGCCAGCAGCACCGCCGGCGGGGAGCTGTTTTTT.

The rearrangement joins TRBV20-1 to TRBJ2-1; possibly TRBD2 for D (5 bases). CDR1 DFQATT and CDR2 SNEGSKA come from the germline V gene (reference sequence). V shed 5 bases and J shed 5 bases, with 19 bases lying between them. The CDR3 runs 15 residues. CDR3 in DNA: TGCAGTGCTCCCGGACTGACCTTTCCTCACAATGAGCAGTTCTTC. Its protein product is CSAPGLTFPHNEQFF.

This clonotype was observed many times. The rearrangement uses TRBV19 and TRBJ2-1; 9 bases are shared with TRBD2. The CDR3 spans 16 residues. Germline lookup yields CDR1 LNHDA and CDR2 SQIVND (reference sequence). V lost 3 bases, J lost 3 bases, and 6 bases stayed unmatched. CDR3 sequence (DNA): TGTGCCAGTAGTATGCAGGGACTAGCAGACTACAATGAGCAGTTCTTC. Translating it yields CASSMQGLADYNEQFF.

This clonotype occurred many times. The gene calls are TRBV12-3 or TRBV12-4 and TRBJ2-5; 10 nucleotides align to TRBD1. There are 15 residues in the CDR3. Trimming removed 6 bases from V and 0 bases from J; junction bases left unmatched: 4. The CDR3 nucleotides are TGTGCCAGCAGCCTGGGACAGGGGTACCAAGAGACCCAGTACTTC. Protein product: CASSLGQGYQETQYF.

This clonotype was found many times. The genes are TRBV11-1 and TRBJ2-3; D ambiguous. Trimming stripped 8 bases from V and 3 bases from J, with 12 bases between. The CDR3 length is 13 residues. Germline values: CDR1 SGHAT, CDR2 FQDESV (reference sequence). The CDR3 DNA follows: TGTGCCAGCGTGCATAGAAGAACAGATACGCAGTATTTT. The encoded protein is CASVHRRTDTQYF.

This clonotype was detected only a few times. The chain has TRBV5-5 and TRBJ1-1; the D is unclear. Germline lookup yields CDR1 SGHKS and CDR2 YYEKEE (reference sequence). Trimming shortened V by 1 base and J by 5 bases, and 21 bases separated the two germline ends. The CDR3 sequence is 17 residues long. CDR3: CASSLHHAGAGKTEAFF. Here the CDR3 DNA reads TGTGCCAGCAGCTTGCACCATGCAGGTGCGGGGAAGACTGAAGCTTTCTTT.

This clonotype was recorded at least ten times. CDR3 DNA sequence: TGTGCCAGCAGCTCGGGACTTGCCTACAATGAGCAGTTCTTC. It codes for CASSSGLAYNEQFF. This rearrangement joins TRBV3-1 to TRBJ2-1, with D possibly matching TRBD2 (6 bases). This CDR3 is built from 14 residues. Between the trimmed V and J ends, which lost 5 bases and 2 bases, there was a span of 10 bases. Germline values: CDR1 LGHDT, CDR2 YNNKEL (reference sequence).

This clonotype was observed a few times. The rearrangement joins TRBV7-3 to TRBJ2-3; D possibly corresponds to TRBD2 (5 bases). The length of the CDR3 is 13 residues. The germline V gene encodes CDR1 SGHTA and CDR2 FQGTGA. Deletions cut 5 bases from V and 6 bases from J, with 12 bases between. The CDR3: CASSKEGPDTQYF. CDR3 DNA: TGTGCCAGCAGCAAAGAGGGCCCCGATACGCAGTATTTT.

This clonotype was detected only a few times. The chain recombines TRBV25-1 with TRBJ2-5, with 11 bases that match TRBD2. The germline CDR1 and CDR2 sequences are MGHDK and SYGVNS. The CDR3 covers 15 residues. The ends lost 6 bases at V and 2 bases at J; junction bases unmatched: 5. The CDR3 nucleotides read TGTGCCAGCAGCTCTAGCGGGAGGACACAAGAGACCCAGTACTTC. Translating it yields CASSSSGRTQETQYF.

CDR3 nucleotide sequence: TGTGCCAGCAGCCAGGACAGGGGAGGTCAAGAGACCCAGTACTTC. Its translation: CASSQDRGGQETQYF. The chain combines TRBV7-9 with TRBJ2-5, with 9 bases matching TRBD1. The CDR3 is made up of 15 amino acids. V lost 5 bases to trimming and J lost 2 bases; unmatched junction nucleotides: 6. The germline gives CDR1 SEHNR, CDR2 FQNEAQ (reference sequence).

This clonotype was detected a few times. The V gene is TRBV29-1, the J gene TRBJ2-1, with a tentative D call TRBD2 (5 bases). CDR1 and CDR2 (germline): SQVTM, ANQGSEA. Trimming stripped 1 base from V and 10 bases from J, with 11 bases between. CDR3 size: 12 residues. The CDR3 coding sequence is TGCAGCGTTGAAGGCCTAGCCAGGGAGCAGTTCTTC. This gives the protein CSVEGLAREQFF.

There are a few counts of this clonotype. J is TRBJ2-3 and V is TRBV21-1; TRBD2 is taken as the D call from the table, unchecked against the DNA. TRBV21-1 represents a pseudogene. The CDR3 extends over 16 amino acids. The CDR3 loop reads CASSNRTSGCTDTQYF. The CDR3 DNA reads TGTGCCAGCAGCAATCGGACTAGCGGATGCACAGATACGCAGTATTTT.

This sequence joins TRBV4-2 and TRBJ2-3; 7 positions match TRBD2. V gave up 0 bases and J gave up 3 bases; unmatched junction bases: 6. The CDR3 length is 16 residues. CDR1 is LGHNA and CDR2 is YNFKEQ in the germline V gene. CDR3 region: CASSQESGGSTDTQYF. The CDR3 nucleotides are TGTGCCAGCAGCCAAGAATCCGGCGGGAGTACAGATACGCAGTATTTT.

At least ten counts were recorded for this clonotype. The chain employs TRBV29-1 and TRBJ2-7; D gene uncertain. This CDR3 has 13 residues. Germline V gives CDR1 SQVTM, CDR2 ANQGSEA. Trimming removed 1 base at V and 6 bases at J, with 13 bases between. For the CDR3, the DNA is TGCAGCGTTGAAGTCAAGGTTTTGGGCGAGCAGTACTTC. Protein: CSVEVKVLGEQYF.

This clonotype was seen only once. V is TRBV30 and J is TRBJ2-2, with D possibly being TRBD1 or TRBD2 (8 bases each). V lost 8 bases, J lost 1 base, and 26 bases lay in between. The germline V gene encodes CDR1 GTSNPN and CDR2 SVGIG (reference sequence). The CDR3 covers 18 residues. This CDR3 reads CAPDLDSGGQVNTGELFF. The DNA of the CDR3 is TGTGCCCCGGACCTAGACAGCGGGGGACAGGTGAACACCGGGGAGCTGTTTTTT.

The CDR3 is CASSSTPSTGGLYEQYF. As DNA, the CDR3 is TGTGCCAGCTCATCGACCCCATCGACAGGGGGCTTATACGAGCAGTACTTC. The rearrangement links TRBV18 to TRBJ2-7; TRBD1 matches 10 bases. V trimming: 5 bases; J trimming: 4 bases; junction bases outside the gene matches: 14. Per germline, CDR1 KGHSH and CDR2 LQKENI. This CDR3 has 17 residues.

A note on this clonotype: A junction end diverges from the germline sequence, so it may reflect a read error. The gene calls are TRBV28 and TRBJ2-1, with TRBD2 identical over 12 bases. This CDR3 region has 15 residues. The germline gives CDR1 MDHEN, CDR2 SYDVKM. The CDR3 DNA is TGTGCCAGCAGCCCTAGCGGGAGGGCCTTCAATGAGGAGTTCTTC. Protein product: CASSPSGRAFNEEFF.

This chain connects TRBV3-1 to TRBJ1-1; maybe TRBD1 (5 bases). CDR1 is LGHDT and CDR2 is YNNKEL in the germline V gene (reference sequence). The CDR3 length is 12 residues. V lost 4 bases and J 11 bases, leaving 14 bases between the germline ends. The CDR3 DNA sequence: TGTGCCAGCAGCCCGCCTAGGGGTACGGCTTTCTTT. Translated: CASSPPRGTAFF.